The 32 T cell receptor beta chains below come from one sample, sequenced in a study of T cell responses to AZD1222 COVID-19 vaccine. TCRdb keeps only in-frame clones here, not all; method: immunoSEQ multiplex PCR. The sample lists about 120,000 clones; around 85% were seen once. The material sequenced was peripheral blood, taken on day 0 of AZD1222 vaccination. The receptors come from an adult in good health.

J is TRBJ1-5 and V is TRBV27; D uncertain. Trimming removed 2 bases at V and 5 bases at J, with 7 bases between. CDR3 size: 13 residues. The germline V gene encodes CDR1 MNHEY and CDR2 SMNVEV (reference sequence). CDR3 nucleotide sequence: TGTGCCAGCAGTTTAGCAATGTATCAGCCCCAGCATTTT. As protein: CASSLAMYQPQHF.

This chain links TRBV7-6 with TRBJ1-1, with no clear D. Between the trimmed V and J ends, which lost 1 base and 4 bases, there was a span of 10 bases. CDR1 is SGHVS, CDR2 FNYEAQ, per germline. This CDR3 comprises 14 residues. For the CDR3, the DNA is TGTGCCAGCAGCTTAGTGGATTTTGGCACTGAAGCTTTCTTT. Translated, it gives CASSLVDFGTEAFF.

Here the CDR3 DNA reads TGCGCCAGCAGCTTACCGAGGGGCGGACCCCAAGAGACCCAGTACTTC. Its translation is CASSLPRGGPQETQYF. The V gene is TRBV5-1, the J gene TRBJ2-5; D is tentatively TRBD1 or TRBD2 (5 bases each). The CDR3 loop spans 16 amino acids. Deletions cut 2 bases from V and 1 base from J, with 15 bases between. The germline V gene has CDR1 SGHRS and CDR2 YFSETQ.

The chain uses TRBV2 and TRBJ1-4; D is possibly TRBD1 (6 bases). CDR3 size: 13 residues. V was cut by 5 bases and J by 7 bases, with 11 bases left in between. CDR1 SNHLY and CDR2 FYNNEI come from the germline V gene. As DNA, the CDR3 is TGTGCCAGCAGTTGGGGGCGGGGTGAAAAACTGTTTTTT. As protein: CASSWGRGEKLFF. The full variable domain, completed using reference TRBV2 and TRBJ1-4, is EPEVTQTPSHQVTQMGQEVILRCVPISNHLYFYWYRQILGQKVEFLVSFYNNEISEKSEIFDDQFSVERPDGSNFTLKIRSTKLEDSAMYFCASSWGRGEKLFFGSGTQLSVL.

The chain employs TRBV2 and TRBJ1-6; TRBD1 matches 7 bases. Trimming removed 8 bases from V and 7 bases from J; junction bases left unmatched: 5. The CDR3 covers 13 residues. From germline, CDR1 is SNHLY and CDR2 FYNNEI. The CDR3 protein is CASGTAKNSPLHF. The CDR3 DNA reads TGTGCCAGCGGGACAGCTAAGAATTCACCCCTCCACTTT.

This chain joins TRBV3-1 (or the pseudogene TRBV3-2) and TRBJ2-7, with D unresolved. Trimming stripped 5 bases from V and 3 bases from J, with 17 bases between. The CDR3 covers 15 residues. The V gene's germline CDR1 is LGHDT and CDR2 YNNKEL (reference sequence). The CDR3 sequence is CASSSRTSNVYEQYF. CDR3 nucleotides: TGTGCCAGCAGCTCCCGGACGAGCAACGTCTACGAGCAGTACTTC.

The rearrangement links TRBV11-2 to TRBJ2-7; maybe TRBD2 (5 bases). The CDR3 consists of 12 residues. Trimming left V 4 bases short and J 3 bases short, with 7 bases between. CDR1 is SGHAT and CDR2 is FQNNGV in the germline V gene. DNA of the CDR3: TGTGCCAGCAGCTCGGGAAGCTACGAGCAGTACTTC. This encodes CASSSGSYEQYF.

The chain is built from TRBV6-6 and TRBJ2-7, with D possibly matching TRBD2 (6 bases). V was shortened by 7 bases and J by 1 base, with 14 bases between the two germline ends. The CDR3 spans 14 residues. The germline V gene has CDR1 MNHNY and CDR2 SVGAGI (reference sequence). CDR3 in amino acids: CASTPTRGSYEQYF. CDR3 coding DNA: TGTGCCAGCACCCCGACTCGGGGGTCCTACGAGCAGTACTTC.

The genes are TRBV6-1 and TRBJ2-3; D possibly matches TRBD1 or TRBD2 (5 bases each). This CDR3 is built from 17 residues. Per the germline V gene, CDR1 is MNHNS and CDR2 is SASEGT. Trimming cost V 4 bases and J 1 base, with 18 bases left between them. The CDR3 DNA sequence: TGTGCCAGCAGTGGGCCGATAGCCGGGGACCGCACAGATACGCAGTATTTT. It codes for CASSGPIAGDRTDTQYF.

This clone is a singleton in its sample. The rearrangement joins TRBV28 to TRBJ2-7; D gene uncertain. V was cut by 6 bases and J by 6 bases, with 12 bases left in between. Germline-derived CDR1 and CDR2 are MDHEN and SYDVKM. The CDR3 has 12 amino acids. DNA of the CDR3: TGTGCCAGCAGCCAGGCGACCCGCGAGCAGTACTTC. Translated: CASSQATREQYF.

V and J are TRBV29-1 and TRBJ1-5; perhaps TRBD1 as D (6 bases). The V and J ends lost 4 bases and 7 bases respectively, with 14 bases between them. The CDR3 has 13 amino acids. Germline values: CDR1 SQVTM, CDR2 ANQGSEA. In DNA, the CDR3 is TGCAGCGTTGCCGGGACATTTGAACAGCCCCAGCATTTT. It specifies CSVAGTFEQPQHF.

The rearrangement uses TRBV28 and TRBJ2-1; D call uncertain. This CDR3 spans 15 amino acids. Germline values: CDR1 MDHEN, CDR2 SYDVKM. V was cut by 5 bases and J by 5 bases, with 16 bases left in between. CDR3 protein: CASSPKLGPHNEQFF. For the CDR3, the DNA is TGTGCCAGCAGTCCCAAATTGGGTCCCCACAATGAGCAGTTCTTC.

The V call is TRBV3-1 (or the pseudogene TRBV3-2), the J call TRBJ2-1; 13 bases fit TRBD2. Trimming removed 0 bases from V and 12 bases from J; junction bases left unmatched: 2. CDR1 is LGHDT and CDR2 is YNNKEL in the germline V gene (reference sequence). CDR3 length: 14 residues. The CDR3, as DNA: TGTGCCAGCAGCCAAGAACTAGCGGGGGGGCCGCAGTTCTTC. It yields the protein CASSQELAGGPQFF.

The chain employs TRBV2 and TRBJ2-3, with D uncertain. The CDR3 is made up of 16 amino acids. The V gene's germline CDR1 is SNHLY and CDR2 FYNNEI. V was cut by 0 bases and J by 2 bases, with 12 bases left in between. The CDR3 coding sequence is TGTGCCAGCAGTGAAGCGGTGCTCGACCTCACAGATACGCAGTATTTT. Translation: CASSEAVLDLTDTQYF.

This chain joins TRBV4-1 and TRBJ1-1; TRBD1 might be the D (6 bases). CDR1 is MGHRA and CDR2 is YSYEKL in the germline V gene. V lost 6 bases and J lost 7, with 15 bases in between. This CDR3 is 13 amino acids long. The CDR3 bases are TGCGCCAGCAGAAACTTCCAGGGGCATGAAGCTTTCTTT. Translating gives CASRNFQGHEAFF.

The rearrangement joins TRBV5-1 to TRBJ2-7; no reliable D call. V lost 4 bases, J lost 0 bases, and 8 bases lay in between. This CDR3 is built from 13 residues. Germline V gene sequence: CDR1 SGHRS, CDR2 YFSETQ. For the CDR3, the DNA is TGCGCCAGCAGCAGAGGAAGCTCCTACGAGCAGTACTTC. Translation: CASSRGSSYEQYF. Variable domain in full (rest from reference TRBV5-1 and TRBJ2-7): KAGVTQTPRYLIKTRGQQVTLSCSPISGHRSVSWYQQTPGQGLQFLFEYFSETQRNKGNFPGRFSGRQFSNSRSEMNVSTLELGDSALYLCASSRGSSYEQYFGPGTRLTVT.

As to this clone: The sample has other DNA sequences that encode this CDR3 too. The rearrangement uses TRBV7-9 and TRBJ2-7; D remains unclear. V was clipped by 3 bases and J by 0 bases, with 3 bases between them. This CDR3 has 12 amino acids. Germline V CDR1 and CDR2: SEHNR, FQNEAQ (reference sequence). Here the CDR3 reads CASSFSSYEQYF. In nucleotides, the CDR3 is TGTGCCAGCAGCTTTAGCTCCTACGAGCAGTACTTC.

The chain carries TRBV5-1 and TRBJ1-1; D unclear. The CDR3 is 15 residues long. V gave up 1 base and J gave up 0 bases, with 10 bases separating them. Germline V gene sequence: CDR1 SGHRS, CDR2 YFSETQ. CDR3 sequence (DNA): TGCGCCAGCAGCTTGAGTTCAGTATTGAACACTGAAGCTTTCTTT. This encodes CASSLSSVLNTEAFF.

The rearrangement uses TRBV7-9 and TRBJ1-1; D gene uncertain. Germline-derived CDR1 and CDR2 are SEHNR and FQNEAQ (reference sequence). This CDR3 comprises 14 residues. The germline V and J ends were trimmed by 2 bases and 2 bases, with 9 bases remaining between them. CDR3 in amino acids: CASSLMDSNTEAFF. The CDR3 coding sequence is TGTGCCAGCAGCTTAATGGACTCAAACACTGAAGCTTTCTTT.

The chain couples TRBV2 to TRBJ2-5; perhaps TRBD1 as D (6 bases). V was pared by 6 bases and J by 1 base, with 12 bases between. Germline values: CDR1 SNHLY, CDR2 FYNNEI. The CDR3 covers 14 residues. The CDR3 sequence is CASSGQPLQETQYF. The CDR3 DNA follows: TGTGCCAGCAGCGGACAGCCACTCCAAGAGACCCAGTACTTC.

This chain joins TRBV12-3 or TRBV12-4 and TRBJ1-1; possible D gene TRBD1, 5 bases. The CDR3 is made up of 13 amino acids. The V end lost 6 bases, the J end lost 6 bases, and 14 bases lay between the germline ends. The CDR3 DNA reads TGTGCCAGCAGCCCCACAGGAGGGGCTGAAGCTTTCTTT. As protein: CASSPTGGAEAFF.

V usage is TRBV5-6 and J usage is TRBJ2-7; D tentatively fits TRBD1 or TRBD2 (6 bases each). CDR3 size: 14 residues. CDR1 is SGHDT, CDR2 YYEEEE, per germline. Between the trimmed V and J ends, which lost 7 bases and 5 bases, there was a span of 19 bases. The CDR3 sequence: CASGLGGRVNEQYF. The CDR3 bases are TGTGCCAGCGGCCTAGGGGGGCGCGTCAACGAGCAGTACTTC.

The gene calls are TRBV4-3 and TRBJ1-2; D might be TRBD1 (5 bases). Germline V CDR1 and CDR2: LGHNA, YSLEER. There are 14 residues in the CDR3. Deletions cut 0 bases from V and 7 bases from J, with 12 bases between. The CDR3 loop reads CASSQDFGASGYTF. The CDR3 DNA follows: TGCGCCAGCAGCCAAGATTTTGGGGCGTCTGGCTACACCTTC.

The chain couples TRBV28 to TRBJ1-6, with 9 bases fitting TRBD1. The CDR3 is 16 residues long. The trim removed 4 bases at V and 10 bases at J, leaving 11 bases unmatched. CDR1 and CDR2 (germline): MDHEN, SYDVKM. The CDR3 reads CASSSGQGRHRSPLHF. The CDR3 DNA reads as TGTGCCAGCAGTTCGGGACAGGGAAGGCACCGGTCACCCCTCCACTTT.

J is TRBJ2-5 and V is TRBV2; the D gene could be TRBD1 or TRBD2 (6 bases each). The CDR3 loop spans 14 amino acids. The V end was cut by 4 bases, the J end by 9 bases, with 18 bases between. Per the germline V gene, CDR1 is SNHLY and CDR2 is FYNNEI. The CDR3 spells CASSGLGGLVPQYF. The DNA for the CDR3 is TGTGCCAGCAGTGGCTTGGGGGGCCTGGTACCCCAGTACTTC.

This clone was seen a single time. The chain recombines TRBV6-5 with TRBJ1-2; D may be TRBD1 (5 bases). This CDR3 is 13 amino acids long. V dropped 5 bases and J dropped 4 bases, with 11 bases sitting between them. Per the germline V gene, CDR1 is MNHEY and CDR2 is SVGAGI. The CDR3 DNA sequence: TGTGCCAGCAGTCTACCCCAGGGCTATGGCTACACCTTC. This gives the protein CASSLPQGYGYTF.

The chain employs TRBV24-1 and TRBJ1-2, with a tentative D call TRBD1 (5 bases). Germline CDR1 reads KGHDR; CDR2 reads SFDVKD. The CDR3 sequence is 18 residues long. V lost 9 bases and J 0 bases, leaving 25 bases between the germline ends. CDR3 nucleotides: TGTGCCACCCTGAGGTCTGGGGCTCTTTTGTCAGCTAACTATGGCTACACCTTC. The encoded protein is CATLRSGALLSANYGYTF.

The rearrangement joins TRBV11-3 to TRBJ2-1, with 8 bases matching TRBD2. The trim removed 1 base at V and 8 bases at J, leaving 1 base unmatched. The CDR3 sequence is 13 residues long. Germline CDR1 SGHNT, CDR2 YENEEA. Here the CDR3 DNA reads TGTGCCAGCAGCTTAGTAGCGGGGTATGAGCAGTTCTTC. Translation: CASSLVAGYEQFF.

This chain's CDR3 is CASKGTGANYGYTF. DNA for the CDR3: TGTGCCAGCAAAGGGACAGGGGCTAACTATGGCTACACCTTC. The chain is built from TRBV2 and TRBJ1-2, with TRBD1 matching over 10 bases. The CDR3 consists of 14 residues. Germline CDR1 is SNHLY and CDR2 is FYNNEI. J gave up 0 bases and V 7 bases, and 2 bases lay outside the gene matches.

The chain couples TRBV7-6 to TRBJ1-3, with D possibly matching TRBD1 (6 bases). The V gene's germline CDR1 is SGHVS and CDR2 FNYEAQ. With 5 bases removed from V and 0 bases from J, the gap between germline ends came to 8 bases. This CDR3 spans 14 amino acids. The CDR3 DNA reads as TGTGCCAGCAGCCGGGGGCGCTCTGGAAACACCATATATTTT. It yields the protein CASSRGRSGNTIYF.

This clone came up once. The rearrangement joins TRBV7-6 to TRBJ2-3; 10 bases match TRBD2. Germline CDR1 is SGHVS and CDR2 is FNYEAQ. This CDR3 comprises 18 residues. Unmatched junction bases numbered 11, after V lost 3 bases and J lost 2 bases. The CDR3, as DNA: TGTGCCAGCAGCTTTGGCGGTAGCGGGGGGAGAAACACAGATACGCAGTATTTT. It specifies CASSFGGSGGRNTDTQYF.

This chain connects TRBV5-8 to TRBJ1-1; weak D call: TRBD1 (5 bases). V shed 6 bases and J shed 2 bases, with 29 bases lying between them. Germline V CDR1 and CDR2: SGHTS, YDEGEE. The CDR3 totals 19 residues. The CDR3 DNA reads TGTGCCAGCAACTACAAACTGGCTAGGAGGCCCGACAGAAACACTGAAGCTTTCTTT. Protein product: CASNYKLARRPDRNTEAFF.